This TCR beta chain was obtained from a study of human T cells and chemical hapten exposure. About the research overall: Patients received weekly diphenylcyclopropenone doses to the scalp throughout the approximately 26-week study. There were per-sample TCR yield variations, arising mainly from small pooled library volume differences.

CDR1 is MNHEY, CDR2 SVGEGT, per germline. The CDR3 has 17 amino acids. V was shortened by 2 bases and J by 2 bases, with 16 bases between the two germline ends. TCRdb passed the RACE reads through MiXCR, listing each CDR3 protein once. The sample yields around 250,000 distinct CDR3 sequences, 8.6% seen once. Regarding time point: pre-sensitization, week 0. Specified treatment: therapeutic diphenylcyclopropenone sensitization with weekly scalp DPC. Those who donated were patients with alopecia, 18 to 70 years of age, and suitable for DPC. The V and J genes are TRBV6-2 or TRBV6-3 and TRBJ1-5; D is unresolved. Sequencing used whole blood, obtained in connection with sensitization to the hapten diphenylcyclopropenone (DPC). The receptor comes from a woman in her forties with alopecia areata. Some clones in this sample may be carry-over from other donors' samples. CDR3 residues: CASSYHPALRGNQPQHF. CDR3 DNA: TGTGCCAGCAGTTACCATCCGGCTCTGAGGGGCAATCAGCCCCAGCATTTT.